The present T cell receptor beta chain was sequenced within a study of control samples from healthy donors and cancer patients. Germline V gene data show CDR1 as SGHTA and CDR2 as FQGNSA. Trimming cost V 4 bases and J 5 bases; bases outside gene matches: 15. The CDR3 is 19 amino acids. Profiling relied on immunoSEQ multiplex PCR, and the TCRdb table lists in-frame clones only, not all of them. The data contain roughly 74,000 clones, about 93% of them singletons. The clonotype comes from a woman younger than 30 in good health. What was sequenced was blood. The gene calls are TRBV7-2 and TRBJ2-5; 14 bases map to TRBD2. CDR3 in amino acids: CASSSSPPGTSGSWETQYF. The CDR3 DNA reads TGTGCCAGCAGCTCATCGCCCCCCGGGACTAGCGGGAGTTGGGAGACCCAGTACTTC. Together with reference TRBV7-2 and TRBJ2-5, the CDR3 gives the full variable domain: GAGVSQSPSNKVTEKGKDVELRCDPISGHTALYWYRQSLGQGLEFLIYFQGNSAPDKSGLPSDRFSAERTGGSVSTLTIQRTQQEDSAVYLCASSSSPPGTSGSWETQYFGPGTRLLVL.